One sample yielded the 29 T cell receptor beta chains listed below, sequenced in a study of T cell repertoires in cytomegalovirus infection. A single record per CDR3 protein comes from TCRdb applying MiXCR to the reads. Of 310,000 or so distinct CDR3 sequences listed, 20% to 25% are singletons. These receptors lack a known antigen. The material was cultured PBMCs, obtained from culture after CMV antigen stimulation. These receptors originate from a human donor in good health (CMV status not recorded). Some clones in this sample may be carry-over from other donors' samples.

The J gene is TRBJ2-1, the V gene TRBV19; D call uncertain. The CDR3 has 14 residues. With 7 bases removed from V and 6 bases from J, the gap between germline ends came to 16 bases. Germline V gene sequence: CDR1 LNHDA, CDR2 SQIVND (reference sequence). The chain's CDR3 is CASTSFTGPNEQFF. In nucleotides, the CDR3 is TGTGCCAGTACCTCCTTCACTGGCCCCAATGAGCAGTTCTTC.

The V call is TRBV11-2, the J call TRBJ1-2, with TRBD1 matching 7 bases. J gave up 4 bases and V 4 bases, and 6 bases lay outside the gene matches. Germline V gene lookup returns CDR1 SGHAT and CDR2 FQNNGV. The CDR3 has 14 residues. The CDR3 coding sequence is TGTGCCAGCAGCTCCTGGGACAGCTCCTATGGCTACACCTTC. It is translated as CASSSWDSSYGYTF.

This clonotype was seen a few times. The V call is TRBV7-3, the J call TRBJ2-3; the D is unclear. CDR3 length: 15 amino acids. Germline V gene sequence: CDR1 SGHTA, CDR2 FQGTGA. Trimming cost V 7 bases and J 3 bases, with 17 bases left between them. The CDR3 region is CASTPDGGATDTQYF. DNA of the CDR3: TGTGCCAGCACCCCCGATGGCGGCGCAACAGATACGCAGTATTTT. Filled out from reference TRBV7-3 and TRBJ2-3, the complete variable domain reads GAGVSQTPSNKVTEKGKYVELRCDPISGHTALYWYRQSLGQGPEFLIYFQGTGAADDSGLPNDRFFAVRPEGSVSTLKIQRTERGDSAVYLCASTPDGGATDTQYFGPGTRLTVL.

This rearrangement joins TRBV25-1 to TRBJ1-6; D gene unclear. Germline V gene data show CDR1 as MGHDK and CDR2 as SYGVNS. V was cut by 2 bases and J by 7 bases, with 9 bases left in between. The CDR3 sequence is 14 residues long. The CDR3 region is CASSEPAQNSPLHF. The CDR3, as DNA: TGTGCCAGCAGTGAACCGGCCCAAAATTCACCCCTCCACTTT.

The chain joins TRBV4-1 to TRBJ1-1; D ambiguous. CDR3 length: 13 amino acids. V was trimmed by 1 base and J by 11 bases, leaving 14 bases between them. From germline, CDR1 is MGHRA and CDR2 YSYEKL. The CDR3 reads CASSQVSPGLAFF. The DNA for the CDR3 is TGCGCCAGCAGCCAAGTGTCTCCGGGGTTGGCTTTCTTT.

V gene TRBV6-2 or TRBV6-3 combines with J gene TRBJ1-1, with D unclear. Germline-derived CDR1 and CDR2 are MNHEY and SVGEGT. The CDR3 consists of 12 residues. V was trimmed by 2 bases and J by 6 bases, leaving 7 bases between them. CDR3 coding DNA: TGTGCCAGCAGTTACGGGCGAGCTGAAGCTTTCTTT. This translates into CASSYGRAEAFF.

This chain uses TRBV4-1 with TRBJ1-2, with 7 bases matching TRBD1. V lost 0 bases and J lost 4; bases outside the gene matches: 2. Germline CDR1 is MGHRA and CDR2 is YSYEKL. CDR3 length equals 14 residues. CDR3 sequence reads: CASSQEAGGYGYTF. The CDR3 coding sequence is TGCGCCAGCAGCCAAGAAGCAGGGGGCTATGGCTACACCTTC.

This clonotype showed up many times. The genes are TRBV7-8 and TRBJ2-1; 8 bases line up with TRBD2. After removal of 5 bases from V and 8 bases from J, the junction contained 2 bases not matched to a gene. The germline V gene encodes CDR1 SGHVS and CDR2 FQNEAQ. The CDR3 length is 12 residues. CDR3 nucleotides: TGTGCCAGCAGCAGGGGACTAGATGAGCAGTTCTTC. Translated, it gives CASSRGLDEQFF.

The chain carries TRBV6-2 or TRBV6-3 and TRBJ2-3, with 13 bases fitting TRBD2. Germline V gene sequence: CDR1 MNHEY, CDR2 SVGEGT. V gave up 4 bases and J gave up 4 bases; unmatched junction bases: 8. The CDR3 is 17 amino acids. In DNA form, the CDR3 reads TGTGCCAGCAGTTGGGTGGGGACTAGCGGGACCGCAGATACGCAGTATTTT. Protein sequence: CASSWVGTSGTADTQYF.

The V call is TRBV18, the J call TRBJ1-2, with D possibly matching TRBD1 (6 bases). The germline gives CDR1 KGHSH, CDR2 LQKENI. CDR3 size: 18 residues. V lost 4 bases to trimming and J lost 1 base, with 22 bases between them. The CDR3 loop is CASSQDLISNRDNYGYTF. CDR3 sequence (DNA): TGTGCCAGCTCACAAGACCTCATATCTAACAGGGATAACTATGGCTACACCTTC.

The rearrangement uses TRBV28 and TRBJ2-1; D call uncertain. Germline V gene sequence: CDR1 MDHEN, CDR2 SYDVKM. Trimming shortened V by 0 bases and J by 5 bases, and 17 bases separated the two germline ends. The CDR3 is made up of 17 amino acids. The CDR3 nucleotides are TGTGCCAGCAGTTTATGGGGCAGGCGATCCCCAGACAATGAGCAGTTCTTC. This translates into CASSLWGRRSPDNEQFF.

This chain joins TRBV4-3 and TRBJ2-1, with D maybe TRBD2 (5 bases). There are 15 residues in the CDR3. The germline V gene encodes CDR1 LGHNA and CDR2 YSLEER. V was clipped by 0 bases and J by 12 bases, with 18 bases between them. As DNA, the CDR3 is TGCGCCAGCAGCCAAGAAAGAGGCCTGGGAGTCCCGCAGTTCTTC. Protein: CASSQERGLGVPQFF.

This clonotype was detected a few times. This chain joins TRBV7-2 and TRBJ2-1; 9 nucleotides match TRBD2. The CDR3 runs to 16 residues. The germline CDR1 and CDR2 sequences are SGHTA and FQGNSA. With V trimmed by 4 bases and J by 3 bases, 7 bases remained unmatched. Written as DNA, the CDR3 is TGTGCCAGCAGCTACTTAGCGGGAGCCATCTACAATGAGCAGTTCTTC. Its protein product is CASSYLAGAIYNEQFF.

This clonotype has at least ten counts. The chain uses TRBV6-6 and TRBJ1-1; D is unresolved. V was shortened by 0 bases and J by 2 bases, with 10 bases between the two germline ends. The CDR3 totals 15 residues. Germline V gives CDR1 MNHNY, CDR2 SVGAGI (reference sequence). The DNA for the CDR3 is TGTGCCAGCAGTTACTCGAACACCAGAAACACTGAAGCTTTCTTT. This encodes CASSYSNTRNTEAFF.

This clonotype was seen at least ten times. This chain joins TRBV7-2 and TRBJ1-5; no reliable D call. Germline CDR1 and CDR2: SGHTA and FQGNSA. Trimming removed 4 bases at V and 0 bases at J, with 7 bases between. This CDR3 has 14 residues. In nucleotides, the CDR3 is TGTGCCAGCAGCTCATGGGGTAGCAATCAGCCCCAGCATTTT. Amino acid sequence: CASSSWGSNQPQHF.

The chain links TRBV9 to TRBJ1-4; D perhaps matches TRBD1 (6 bases). V was cut by 3 bases and J by 6 bases, with 15 bases left in between. The CDR3 is 15 residues long. CDR1 is SGDLS and CDR2 is YYNGEE in the germline V gene. The CDR3 is CASSGSGTWDEKLFF. The CDR3 DNA follows: TGTGCCAGCAGCGGTTCCGGGACATGGGATGAAAAACTGTTTTTT.

This clonotype has more than one count but fewer than ten. The chain is built from TRBV6-5 and TRBJ2-2; D gene unclear. Germline V gene data show CDR1 as MNHEY and CDR2 as SVGAGI. This CDR3 contains 13 residues. V lost 6 bases, J lost 8 bases, and 13 bases lay in between. The CDR3 sequence: CASRAPFSGELFF. The CDR3 DNA reads as TGTGCCAGCAGGGCCCCTTTTTCTGGGGAGCTGTTTTTT.

The chain joins TRBV6-2 or TRBV6-3 to TRBJ2-1; the D gene is possibly TRBD2 (6 bases). This CDR3 has 19 amino acids. Germline lookup yields CDR1 MNHEY and CDR2 SVGEGT. V was cut by 0 bases and J by 3 bases, with 21 bases left in between. CDR3 amino acids: CASSYSGMLRAGHYNEQFF. CDR3 DNA sequence: TGTGCCAGCAGTTACTCAGGAATGCTCCGGGCGGGGCACTACAATGAGCAGTTCTTC.

This chain joins TRBV5-1 and TRBJ1-2; no firm D call. Germline V lookup: CDR1 SGHRS, CDR2 YFSETQ. This CDR3 spans 13 amino acids. Trimming pared 4 bases from V and 8 bases from J, leaving 15 bases between. This CDR3 reads CASSLGWARGYTF. Here the CDR3 DNA reads TGCGCCAGCAGCCTAGGCTGGGCGAGGGGCTACACCTTC.

The chain links TRBV7-2 to TRBJ2-2; D unclear. V was clipped by 6 bases and J by 7 bases, with 9 bases between them. This CDR3 has 12 residues. The V gene's germline CDR1 is SGHTA and CDR2 FQGNSA. Here the CDR3 DNA reads TGTGCCAGCAGGGCAGGAATCGGGGAGCTGTTTTTT. This encodes CASRAGIGELFF.

The DNA for the CDR3 is TGTGCCAGCAGCTTAGTGACAGGCGCCTTGAACACTGAAGCTTTCTTT. Its protein product is CASSLVTGALNTEAFF. The genes are TRBV7-9 and TRBJ1-1; possible D gene TRBD1, 6 bases. This CDR3 is 16 amino acids long. V was trimmed by 1 base and J by 0 bases, leaving 12 bases between them. Per the germline V gene, CDR1 is SEHNR and CDR2 is FQNEAQ (reference sequence).

This clonotype showed up just a few times. Written as DNA, the CDR3 is TGTGCCACCAGCCCGGGGAAGGAACTCGTTCCCGACATTAACTACAATGAGCAGTTCTTC. Translated: CATSPGKELVPDINYNEQFF. The chain joins TRBV24-1 to TRBJ2-1; a weak D match, TRBD2 (5 bases). Germline CDR1 reads KGHDR; CDR2 reads SFDVKD. V was cut by 7 bases and J by 3 bases, with 30 bases left in between. This CDR3 comprises 20 residues.

The V call is TRBV19, the J call TRBJ2-5, with no clear D. Germline V gives CDR1 LNHDA, CDR2 SQIVND (reference sequence). This CDR3 comprises 13 residues. The V gene lost 4 bases and the J gene lost 3 bases, with 9 bases spanning the gap. CDR3 sequence reads: CASSNGYKETQYF. Here the CDR3 DNA reads TGTGCCAGTAGTAACGGGTATAAAGAGACCCAGTACTTC.

This clonotype was detected only a few times. The J gene is TRBJ2-7, the V gene TRBV7-9; D gene unclear. CDR3 size: 14 residues. Germline V gene lookup returns CDR1 SEHNR and CDR2 FQNEAQ (reference sequence). V lost 0 bases, J lost 3 bases, and 9 bases lay in between. CDR3: CASSLAPSFYEQYF. In DNA, the CDR3 is TGTGCCAGCAGCTTAGCACCCTCGTTCTACGAGCAGTACTTC. Using reference TRBV7-9 and TRBJ2-7 for the parts outside the CDR3, the full variable domain is DTGVSQNPRHKITKRGQNVTFRCDPISEHNRLYWYRQTLGQGPEFLTYFQNEAQLEKSRLLSDRFSAERPKGSFSTLEIQRTEQGDSAMYLCASSLAPSFYEQYFGPGTRLTVT.

This clonotype has a handful of counts. The rearrangement joins TRBV6-2 or TRBV6-3 to TRBJ2-2; 10 nucleotides agree with TRBD2. In germline, CDR1 is MNHEY, CDR2 SVGEGT. V lost 6 bases, J lost 4 bases, and 5 bases stayed unmatched. The CDR3 loop spans 15 amino acids. The CDR3 bases are TGTGCCAGCAGACAAGCGGGAGGGATCACCGGGGAGCTGTTTTTT. This gives the protein CASRQAGGITGELFF.

This clonotype was counted only a few times. The chain couples TRBV4-1 to TRBJ1-3, with D perhaps TRBD1 (6 bases). V was pared by 0 bases and J by 2 bases, with 20 bases between. This CDR3 is 19 amino acids long. CDR1 MGHRA and CDR2 YSYEKL come from the germline V gene. The CDR3 DNA reads as TGCGCCAGCAGCCAAGACCCTCTCAGGGGCCATAGGACTGGAAACACCATATATTTT. Translated: CASSQDPLRGHRTGNTIYF.

The chain joins TRBV10-3 to TRBJ1-2, with D possibly matching TRBD1 (5 bases). Trimming took off 5 bases at V and 2 bases at J, with 9 bases between the two ends. Germline values: CDR1 ENHRY, CDR2 SYGVKD. This CDR3 has 13 amino acids. The CDR3, as DNA: TGTGCCATCAGTCCAGACAGCAACTATGGCTACACCTTC. Its protein is CAISPDSNYGYTF.

Ten or more counts support this clonotype. The rearrangement joins TRBV7-2 to TRBJ1-5; D unclear. This CDR3 spans 12 amino acids. Trimming shortened V by 1 base and J by 7 bases, and 5 bases separated the two germline ends. Germline V CDR1 and CDR2: SGHTA, FQGNSA. The CDR3 sequence is CASSLENQPQHF. As DNA, the CDR3 is TGTGCCAGCAGCTTAGAAAACCAGCCCCAGCATTTT.

The chain is built from TRBV12-3 or TRBV12-4 and TRBJ2-3; 7 positions match TRBD1. The CDR3 loop spans 14 amino acids. J was trimmed by 1 base and V by 5 bases; bases with no gene match: 3. CDR3 sequence reads: CASSVTGGTDTQYF. The CDR3 DNA is TGTGCCAGCAGTGTTACAGGGGGCACAGATACGCAGTATTTT.